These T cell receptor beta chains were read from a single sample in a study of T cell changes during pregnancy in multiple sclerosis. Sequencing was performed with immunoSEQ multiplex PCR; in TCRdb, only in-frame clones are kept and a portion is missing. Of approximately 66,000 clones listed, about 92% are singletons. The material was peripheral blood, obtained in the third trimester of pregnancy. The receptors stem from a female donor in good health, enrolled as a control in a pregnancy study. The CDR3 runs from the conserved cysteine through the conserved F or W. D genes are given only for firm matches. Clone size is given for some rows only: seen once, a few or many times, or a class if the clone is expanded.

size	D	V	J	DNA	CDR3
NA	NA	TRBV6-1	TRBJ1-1	TGTGCCAGCAGTGAAGTGGGCTTCATGAACACTGAAGCTTTCTTT	CASSEVGFMNTEAFF
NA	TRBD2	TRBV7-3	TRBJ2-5	TGTGCCAGCAGCTTAAGTGGTCGGGGGACTAGTATGCAAGAGACCCAGTACTTC	CASSLSGRGTSMQETQYF
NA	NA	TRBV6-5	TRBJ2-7	TGTGCCAGCAGTTCGGATAACAGGAAATACTCCTACGAGCAGTACTTC	CASSSDNRKYSYEQYF
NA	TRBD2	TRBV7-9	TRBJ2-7	TGTGCCAGCAGCTCCCTAGAAGCGGGAGTTCTGTACGAGCAGTACTTC	CASSSLEAGVLYEQYF
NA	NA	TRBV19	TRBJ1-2	TGTGCCAGTAGTATGTCGGAGTCCCAGCCCTACACCTTC	CASSMSESQPYTF
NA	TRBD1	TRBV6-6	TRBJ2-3	TGTGCCAGCAGTGGGGCGGACAGGGGTACAGATACGCAGTATTTT	CASSGADRGTDTQYF
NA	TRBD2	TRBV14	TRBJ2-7	TGTGCCAGCAGCCAAGGAATCCGCCGGGGGGGATACGAGCAGTACTTC	CASSQGIRRGGYEQYF
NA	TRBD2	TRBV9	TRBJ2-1	TGTGCCAGCAGCCCAGGACTAGCGGGAGCCAGTGAGCAGTTCTTC	CASSPGLAGASEQFF
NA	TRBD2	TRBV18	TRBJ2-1	TGTGCCAGCTCGCAACTAGGGAGGGGAAACTCCTACAATGAGCAGTTCTTC	CASSQLGRGNSYNEQFF
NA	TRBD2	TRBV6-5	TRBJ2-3	TGTGCCAGCAGTTACCTTGCGGGAGGGAGCACAGATACGCAGTATTTT	CASSYLAGGSTDTQYF
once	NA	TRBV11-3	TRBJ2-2	TGTGCCAGCAGCTTAGGAGGGGGGGACTTCACCGGGGAGCTGTTTTTT	CASSLGGGDFTGELFF
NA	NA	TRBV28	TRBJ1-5	TGTGCCAGCAGTTCGGAACAGGCGGGGGATCAGCCCCAGCATTTT	CASSSEQAGDQPQHF
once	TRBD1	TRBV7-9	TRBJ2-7	TGTGCCGGCGGGACAGGGGGTAACTACGAGCAGTACTTC	CAGGTGGNYEQYF
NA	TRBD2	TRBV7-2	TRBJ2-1	TGTGCCAGCAGCTCAACTAGCGGGGGGTACAATGAGCAGTTCTTC	CASSSTSGGYNEQFF
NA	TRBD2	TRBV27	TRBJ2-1	TGTGCCAGCAGTCTAGACGCGGGGGGCCCACGGGTTGAGCAGTTCTTC	CASSLDAGGPRVEQFF
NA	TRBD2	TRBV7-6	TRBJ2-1	TGTGCCAGCAGCTTAGCCCGCCTAGCGGGAGTCAGCTCCTACAATGAGCAGTTCTTC	CASSLARLAGVSSYNEQFF